This T cell receptor (beta chain) was sequenced in a study of naive and memory T cell subsets. Trimming cost V 4 bases and J 7 bases; bases outside gene matches: 4. The germline V gene has CDR1 ENHRY and CDR2 SYGVKD. The CDR3 runs to 14 residues. Note on this clonotype: Its antigen is not identified.

Amplification of ligated cDNA took four PCR rounds with SP2 and nested alpha and beta constant primers. Blood and skin TCR RNA was reverse transcribed with alpha and beta constant primers. TCRdb recomputed calls from the 5' RACE reads with MiXCR, one row per CDR3 protein. The profile shows more than 50,000 distinct CDR3 sequences, more than 6% of them singletons. TCR cDNA received a 3' ligated oligonucleotide that carried a UMI. Whole blood, roughly 2.5 ml, came from adult healthy volunteers. Unsorted total RNA, roughly 1 to 1000 ng, was DNase treated before reverse transcription. Study observations and caveats: Potentially, T cell activation and differentiation skew this RNA-based measurement.

The receptor was derived from a female donor in good health. The chain uses TRBV10-3 and TRBJ1-4; TRBD1 aligns across 9 bases. CDR3 loop: CAISGTGEREKLFF. Written as DNA, the CDR3 is TGTGCCATCAGTGGGACAGGGGAGCGTGAAAAACTGTTTTTT.